A single sample gave rise to the 12 T cell receptor beta chains below, sequenced in a study of blood T cell repertoires in COVID-19. Method: immunoSEQ multiplex PCR; TCRdb's copy keeps in-frame clones and lacks some. The sample contains about 110,000 clones, 76% of which appear only once. Material: peripheral blood. The receptors come from a man older than 75 with COVID-19, enrolled during active disease.

The chain's CDR3 is CASSSPGRVVYEQYF. The CDR3 DNA is TGTGCCAGCAGCTCTCCGGGGAGGGTTGTCTACGAGCAGTACTTC. This rearrangement joins TRBV11-2 to TRBJ2-7, with TRBD2 matching 7 bases. CDR1 and CDR2 from the germline V gene are SGHAT and FQNNGV. There are 15 residues in the CDR3. Germline trimming cut 4 bases from V and 3 bases from J; bases unmatched to any gene: 9. Using reference TRBV11-2 and TRBJ2-7 for the parts outside the CDR3, the full variable domain is EAGVAQSPRYKIIEKRQSVAFWCNPISGHATLYWYQQILGQGPKLLIQFQNNGVVDDSQLPKDRFSAERLKGVDSTLKIQPAKLEDSAVYLCASSSPGRVVYEQYFGPGTRLTVT.

This clone was counted a few times. V usage is TRBV11-2 and J usage is TRBJ2-1; 8 bases match TRBD2. The V gene's germline CDR1 is SGHAT and CDR2 FQNNGV. V was clipped by 2 bases and J by 8 bases; unmatched bases: 5. This CDR3 is 14 amino acids long. CDR3 sequence reads: CASSLREGHHEQFF. CDR3 coding DNA: TGTGCCAGCAGCTTACGGGAGGGGCACCATGAGCAGTTCTTC. Combining the CDR3 with reference TRBV11-2 and TRBJ2-1 gives the whole variable domain EAGVAQSPRYKIIEKRQSVAFWCNPISGHATLYWYQQILGQGPKLLIQFQNNGVVDDSQLPKDRFSAERLKGVDSTLKIQPAKLEDSAVYLCASSLREGHHEQFFGPGTRLTVL.

This chain joins TRBV5-1 and TRBJ1-2; 8 bases fit TRBD1. J was trimmed by 3 bases and V by 7 bases; bases with no gene match: 2. This CDR3 has 12 amino acids. Germline CDR1 reads SGHRS; CDR2 reads YFSETQ. In DNA, the CDR3 is TGCGCCAGCGGGACAGGCGACTATGGCTACACCTTC. This translates into CASGTGDYGYTF.

The chain couples TRBV24-1 to TRBJ1-4; TRBD1 might be the D (5 bases). Trimming removed 4 bases from V and 12 bases from J, with 11 bases in between. Germline V gene sequence: CDR1 KGHDR, CDR2 SFDVKD. This CDR3 comprises 12 residues. CDR3 sequence (DNA): TGTGCCACCAGTGACGGGACTGGGGAACTGTTTTTT. This sequence encodes CATSDGTGELFF.

This rearrangement joins TRBV3-1 (or the pseudogene TRBV3-2) to TRBJ2-1, with D possibly matching TRBD2 (5 bases). Trimming stripped 3 bases from V and 0 bases from J, with 9 bases between. This CDR3 contains 15 residues. Germline CDR1 reads LGHDT; CDR2 reads YNNKEL (reference sequence). This CDR3 reads CASSQDSGSYNEQFF. CDR3 DNA: TGTGCCAGCAGCCAGGACTCTGGCTCCTACAATGAGCAGTTCTTC.

In nucleotides, the CDR3 is TGCGCCAGCAGCAAGAGCGGCGGAGTCCCCTACGAGCAGTACTTC. Its protein product is CASSKSGGVPYEQYF. This sequence joins TRBV5-1 and TRBJ2-7; possible D gene TRBD2, 5 bases. V lost 4 bases to trimming and J lost 2 bases, with 16 bases between them. This CDR3 has 15 residues. Germline V gene data show CDR1 as SGHRS and CDR2 as YFSETQ.

This rearrangement joins TRBV20-1 to TRBJ1-2; no firm D call. The germline V gene has CDR1 DFQATT and CDR2 SNEGSKA (reference sequence). CDR3 length: 12 residues. Trimming stripped 3 bases from V and 0 bases from J, with 5 bases between. In DNA, the CDR3 is TGCAGTGCTAGTATATCTAACTATGGCTACACCTTC. This sequence encodes CSASISNYGYTF.

This chain joins TRBV28 and TRBJ2-7; TRBD2 agrees at 10 bases. The germline gives CDR1 MDHEN, CDR2 SYDVKM. The junction had 9 bases not matched to a gene; V was cut back by 4 bases and J by 6 bases. The CDR3 extends over 15 amino acids. The CDR3 bases are TGTGCCAGCAGTTCCGGACGCCTAGCGGGAGTCGAGCAGTACTTC. Protein product: CASSSGRLAGVEQYF.

The CDR3 loop reads CATSDPGGGSYNEQFF. The CDR3 DNA sequence: TGTGCCACCAGTGACCCAGGGGGCGGATCCTACAATGAGCAGTTCTTC. This sequence joins TRBV24-1 and TRBJ2-1; TRBD1 aligns across 8 bases. Per the germline V gene, CDR1 is KGHDR and CDR2 is SFDVKD. The CDR3 length is 16 residues. The J segment lost 1 base and the V segment lost 4 bases, leaving 5 bases of the junction unmatched.

The genes are TRBV5-4 and TRBJ2-3; TRBD2 aligns across 12 bases. The CDR3 contains 15 residues. The V segment lost 4 bases and the J segment 5 bases; nucleotides outside the gene matches: 5. Germline V gene lookup returns CDR1 SGHNT and CDR2 YYREEE (reference sequence). The CDR3 loop reads CASSPVGLAGDTQYF. In DNA, the CDR3 is TGTGCCAGCAGCCCTGTGGGACTAGCGGGAGATACGCAGTATTTT.

The J gene is TRBJ1-1, the V gene TRBV28; D not certain. Trimming left V 4 bases short and J 6 bases short, with 21 bases between. The CDR3 has 16 amino acids. Germline V gives CDR1 MDHEN, CDR2 SYDVKM. CDR3 nucleotides: TGTGCCAGCAGTTCAAACCTACGAGGGCAGGTATCTGAAGCTTTCTTT. The encoded protein is CASSSNLRGQVSEAFF. Full variable domain (missing parts from reference TRBV28 and TRBJ1-1): DVKVTQSSRYLVKRTGEKVFLECVQDMDHENMFWYRQDPGLGLRLIYFSYDVKMKEKGDIPEGYSVSREKKERFSLILESASTNQTSMYLCASSSNLRGQVSEAFFGQGTRLTVV.

This chain uses TRBV4-1 with TRBJ2-4; TRBD2 matches 16 bases. V lost 0 bases, J lost 1 base, and 6 bases stayed unmatched. Germline CDR1 and CDR2: MGHRA and YSYEKL. The CDR3 runs to 20 residues. This CDR3 is CASSQDGSGLAGGAKNIQYF. The CDR3 region has the DNA TGCGCCAGCAGCCAAGATGGCTCGGGACTAGCGGGAGGGGCCAAAAACATTCAGTACTTC.